This T cell receptor beta chain was recovered during a study of CD8+ T cells in alopecia areata. Whole-study context: Treatment ran 6 to 18 months, with 6 months of follow-up afterward. Study conclusions and caveats: Under tofacitinib, numerous expanded lesional clonotypes remained detectable in scalp and blood.

The treatment was: oral pan-JAK inhibitor, 5-10 mg twice daily. Remarks on this clone: Its target is not known.

RNA extraction was followed by reverse transcription into cDNA, which acted as the sequencing template. TCRdb's copy holds only in-frame clones and misses some; the assay was immunoSEQ multiplex PCR. The top ten hold 0.48% of the sample, which has 200,000 or so clones, around two fifths seen once. Trimming pared 7 bases from V and 5 bases from J, leaving 24 bases between. The CDR3 consists of 16 residues. The germline CDR1 and CDR2 sequences are SGHDT and YYEEEE. This sequence originates from a human donor with alopecia areata. The sample in question was CD4+ T cells sorted from blood, obtained at week 34, from a patient treated with tofacitinib. The V call is TRBV5-6, the J call TRBJ1-2; a weak D match, TRBD1 (6 bases). Here the CDR3 reads CASGRERGRARYGYTF. The CDR3 nucleotides are TGTGCCAGCGGCCGAGAGAGGGGGAGGGCCCGTTATGGCTACACCTTC.